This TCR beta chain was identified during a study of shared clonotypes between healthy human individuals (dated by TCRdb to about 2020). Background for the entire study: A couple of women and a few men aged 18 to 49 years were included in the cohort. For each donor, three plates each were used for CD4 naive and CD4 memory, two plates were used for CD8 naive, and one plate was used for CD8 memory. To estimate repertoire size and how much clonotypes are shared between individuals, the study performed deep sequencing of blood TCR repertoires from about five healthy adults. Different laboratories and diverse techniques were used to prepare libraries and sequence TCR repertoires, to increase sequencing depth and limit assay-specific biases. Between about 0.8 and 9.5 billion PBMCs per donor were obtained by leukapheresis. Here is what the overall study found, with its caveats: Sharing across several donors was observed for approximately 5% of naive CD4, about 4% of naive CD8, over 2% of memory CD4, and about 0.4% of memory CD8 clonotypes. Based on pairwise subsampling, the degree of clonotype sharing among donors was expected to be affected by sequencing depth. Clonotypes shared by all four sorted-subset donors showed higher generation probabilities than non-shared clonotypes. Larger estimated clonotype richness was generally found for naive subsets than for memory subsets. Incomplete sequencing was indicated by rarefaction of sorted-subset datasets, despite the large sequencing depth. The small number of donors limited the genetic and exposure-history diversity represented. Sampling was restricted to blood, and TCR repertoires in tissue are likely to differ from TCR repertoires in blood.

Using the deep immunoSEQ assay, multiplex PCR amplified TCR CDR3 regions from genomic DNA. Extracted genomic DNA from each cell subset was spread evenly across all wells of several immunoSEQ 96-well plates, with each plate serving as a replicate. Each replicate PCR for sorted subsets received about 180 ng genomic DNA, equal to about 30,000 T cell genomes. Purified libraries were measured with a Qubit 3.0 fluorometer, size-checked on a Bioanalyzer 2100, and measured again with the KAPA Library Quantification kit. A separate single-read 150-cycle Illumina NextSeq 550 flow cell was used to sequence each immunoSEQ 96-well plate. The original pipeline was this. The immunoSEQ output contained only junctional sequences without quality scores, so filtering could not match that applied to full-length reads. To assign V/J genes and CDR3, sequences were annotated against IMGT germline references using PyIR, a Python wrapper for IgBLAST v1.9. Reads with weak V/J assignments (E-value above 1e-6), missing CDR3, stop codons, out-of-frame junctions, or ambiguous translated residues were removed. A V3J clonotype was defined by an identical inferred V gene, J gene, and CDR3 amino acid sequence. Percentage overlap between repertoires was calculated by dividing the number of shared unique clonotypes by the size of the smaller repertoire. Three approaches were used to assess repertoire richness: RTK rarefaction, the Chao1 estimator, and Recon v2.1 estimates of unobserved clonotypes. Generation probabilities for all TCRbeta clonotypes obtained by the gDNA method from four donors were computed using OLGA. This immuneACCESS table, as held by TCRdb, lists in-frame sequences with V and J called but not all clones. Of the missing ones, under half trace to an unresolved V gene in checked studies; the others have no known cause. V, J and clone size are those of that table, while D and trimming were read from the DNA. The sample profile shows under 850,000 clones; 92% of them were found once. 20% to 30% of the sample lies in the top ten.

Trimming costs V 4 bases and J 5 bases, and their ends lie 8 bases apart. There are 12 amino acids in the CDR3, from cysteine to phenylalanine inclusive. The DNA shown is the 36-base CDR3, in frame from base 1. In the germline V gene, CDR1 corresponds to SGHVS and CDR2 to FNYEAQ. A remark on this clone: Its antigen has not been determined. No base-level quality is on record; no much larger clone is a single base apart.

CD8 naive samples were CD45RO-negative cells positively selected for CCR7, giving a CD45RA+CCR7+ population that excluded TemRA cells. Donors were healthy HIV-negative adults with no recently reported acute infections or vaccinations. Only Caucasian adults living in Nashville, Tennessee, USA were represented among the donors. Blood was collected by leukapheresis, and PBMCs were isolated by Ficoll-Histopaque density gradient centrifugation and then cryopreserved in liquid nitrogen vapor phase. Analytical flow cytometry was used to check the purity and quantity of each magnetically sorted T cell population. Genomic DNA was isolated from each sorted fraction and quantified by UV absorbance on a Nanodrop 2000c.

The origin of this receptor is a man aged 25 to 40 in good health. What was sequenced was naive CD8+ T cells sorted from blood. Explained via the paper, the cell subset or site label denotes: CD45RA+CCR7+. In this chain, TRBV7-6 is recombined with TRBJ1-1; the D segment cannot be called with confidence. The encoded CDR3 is CASSSGPTEAFF. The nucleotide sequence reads TGTGCCAGCAGCTCCGGACCGACTGAAGCTTTCTTT. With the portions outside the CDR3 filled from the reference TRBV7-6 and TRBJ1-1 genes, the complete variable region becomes GAGVSQSPRYKVTKRGQDVALRCDPISGHVSLYWYRQALGQGPEFLTYFNYEAQQDKSGLPNDRFSAERPEGSISTLTIQRTEQRDSAMYRCASSSGPTEAFFGQGTRLTVV.